One and the same sample provided the 15 T cell receptor beta chains below, sequenced in a study of TIL therapy for anti-PD-1-resistant metastatic lung cancer. Time point: pre-treatment sample, taken before nivolumab and TIL therapy. This was the immunoSEQ v3 assay. TCRdb's table, derived via immunoSEQ multiplex PCR, lists solely in-frame clones and lacks some. The sample lists 52,000 or so clones, about 81% occurring once. This sample comprised blood, obtained at baseline. Source of these receptors: a person aged 25 to 85 with non-small cell lung cancer.

V usage is TRBV6-5 and J usage is TRBJ2-7, with TRBD1 matching 10 bases. V shed 6 bases and J 7 bases; nucleotides not matched to a gene: 9. Per germline, CDR1 MNHEY and CDR2 SVGAGI. This CDR3 contains 14 residues. CDR3 sequence (DNA): TGTGCCAGCAGGTCCGGGACAGGGGTCATGGAGCAGTACTTC. This encodes CASRSGTGVMEQYF.

Only one count was recorded for this clone. The chain couples TRBV29-1 to TRBJ2-7; 10 nucleotides align to TRBD2. Unmatched junction bases numbered 9, after V lost 6 bases and J lost 7 bases. Germline V gene sequence: CDR1 SQVTM, CDR2 ANQGSEA. The CDR3 totals 13 residues. DNA for the CDR3: TGCAGCGTCGCTAGCGGGGGTAGTAGGGAGCAGTACTTC. Amino acid sequence: CSVASGGSREQYF.

The chain recombines TRBV28 with TRBJ2-7, with D tentatively TRBD1 (7 bases). The CDR3 consists of 14 residues. The germline V gene has CDR1 MDHEN and CDR2 SYDVKM. The V end was cut by 10 bases, the J end by 2 bases, with 18 bases between. In nucleotides, the CDR3 is TGTGCCACCCGACAGACAGGGAGGACCTACGAGCAGTACTTC. The encoded protein is CATRQTGRTYEQYF.

The CDR3 DNA follows: TGTGCCAGCAGCCCCAGGGGCACCACAGATACGCAGTATTTT. It is translated as CASSPRGTTDTQYF. The chain couples TRBV3-1 (or the pseudogene TRBV3-2) to TRBJ2-3; perhaps TRBD1 as D (6 bases). The CDR3 runs to 14 residues. Germline V lookup: CDR1 LGHDT, CDR2 YNNKEL (reference sequence). The V gene lost 4 bases and the J gene lost 2 bases, with 10 bases spanning the gap.

The chain employs TRBV18 and TRBJ2-1; D is unresolved. V dropped 3 bases and J dropped 10 bases, with 13 bases sitting between them. Germline lookup yields CDR1 KGHSH and CDR2 LQKENI. This CDR3 is built from 13 residues. CDR3 nucleotide sequence: TGTGCCAGCTCACCGGCCGGTACAAGGGAGCAGTTCTTC. This codes for CASSPAGTREQFF.

The chain links TRBV5-1 to TRBJ2-7; TRBD1 might be the D (5 bases). Germline V gene data show CDR1 as SGHRS and CDR2 as YFSETQ. This CDR3 is 15 amino acids long. Deletions cut 0 bases from V and 5 bases from J, with 15 bases between. CDR3 residues: CASSLVGRAVNEQYF. The DNA of the CDR3 is TGCGCCAGCAGCTTGGTAGGCAGGGCCGTTAACGAGCAGTACTTC.

V gene TRBV3-1 (or the pseudogene TRBV3-2) combines with J gene TRBJ2-7; 8 nucleotides line up with TRBD2. Germline trimming cut 4 bases from V and 1 base from J; bases unmatched to any gene: 3. Germline V gene sequence: CDR1 LGHDT, CDR2 YNNKEL (reference sequence). This CDR3 is 14 amino acids long. The CDR3 protein is CASSPGGSSYEQYF. CDR3 in DNA: TGTGCCAGCAGCCCGGGGGGGTCTTCCTACGAGCAGTACTTC.

The rearrangement uses TRBV28 and TRBJ2-4; 7 nucleotides agree with TRBD1. Germline V gene data show CDR1 as MDHEN and CDR2 as SYDVKM. This CDR3 has 17 amino acids. V shed 3 bases, J shed 0 bases, and the junction held 8 bases outside the gene matches. CDR3 nucleotides: TGTGCCAGCAGTTTCCCGGACAGGATGATAGCCAAAAACATTCAGTACTTC. Translation: CASSFPDRMIAKNIQYF.

This clone appeared a single time. The J gene is TRBJ2-7, the V gene TRBV2; D possibly uses TRBD1 or TRBD2 (5 bases each). V lost 1 base and J lost 4, with 11 bases in between. Germline lookup yields CDR1 SNHLY and CDR2 FYNNEI. The CDR3 consists of 14 residues. The CDR3 protein is CASSEGGILYEQYF. In DNA, the CDR3 is TGTGCCAGCAGTGAAGGGGGGATTTTATACGAGCAGTACTTC. The full variable domain, rest sourced from reference TRBV2 and TRBJ2-7, is EPEVTQTPSHQVTQMGQEVILRCVPISNHLYFYWYRQILGQKVEFLVSFYNNEISEKSEIFDDQFSVERPDGSNFTLKIRSTKLEDSAMYFCASSEGGILYEQYFGPGTRLTVT.

The chain uses TRBV5-1 and TRBJ2-7; a weak D match, TRBD1 (6 bases). V was clipped by 4 bases and J by 0 bases, with 17 bases between them. The germline V gene encodes CDR1 SGHRS and CDR2 YFSETQ. This CDR3 is 16 amino acids long. The DNA for the CDR3 is TGCGCCAGCAGCGTTGGATCCGGGACAAACTCCTACGAGCAGTACTTC. Translation: CASSVGSGTNSYEQYF. The complete variable domain, with remaining parts taken from reference TRBV5-1 and TRBJ2-7, reads KAGVTQTPRYLIKTRGQQVTLSCSPISGHRSVSWYQQTPGQGLQFLFEYFSETQRNKGNFPGRFSGRQFSNSRSEMNVSTLELGDSALYLCASSVGSGTNSYEQYFGPGTRLTVT.

The rearrangement joins TRBV5-1 to TRBJ2-1; perhaps D is TRBD1 or TRBD2 (6 bases each). This CDR3 is built from 15 residues. V gave up 5 bases and J gave up 2 bases, with 14 bases separating them. Per germline, CDR1 SGHRS and CDR2 YFSETQ. CDR3 sequence reads: CASRGGGVTYNEQFF. In DNA form, the CDR3 reads TGCGCCAGCAGAGGAGGGGGAGTTACCTACAATGAGCAGTTCTTC.

The CDR3 DNA is TGCGCCAGCAGCCACAATAGCGGGAGGGAAAACGAGCAGTACTTC. It codes for CASSHNSGRENEQYF. V gene TRBV4-3 combines with J gene TRBJ2-7; 11 positions match TRBD2. Trimming took 3 bases from V and 5 from J; bases not matched to a gene: 6. The CDR3 is made up of 15 amino acids. Germline lookup yields CDR1 LGHNA and CDR2 YSLEER.

This chain joins TRBV27 and TRBJ2-2, with TRBD2 matching over 12 bases. CDR3 size: 15 residues. With 5 bases clipped from V and 8 bases from J, the junction kept 6 bases outside the gene matches. Germline assignment: CDR1 MNHEY and CDR2 SMNVEV (reference sequence). CDR3 nucleotides: TGTGCCAGCAGTCCCCTAGCGGGGGGGCGTGGGGAGCTGTTTTTT. Translated: CASSPLAGGRGELFF.

The chain uses TRBV9 and TRBJ2-1; D is possibly TRBD2 (6 bases). CDR1 is SGDLS and CDR2 is YYNGEE in the germline V gene. The CDR3 contains 15 residues. Trimming stripped 0 bases from V and 9 bases from J, with 16 bases between. The CDR3 region has the DNA TGTGCCAGCAGCGTAGAATCGGGAGTAAGATCTGAGCAGTTCTTC. It yields the protein CASSVESGVRSEQFF.

V gene TRBV4-3 combines with J gene TRBJ2-7; D is undetermined. Germline assignment: CDR1 LGHNA and CDR2 YSLEER. The CDR3 loop spans 14 amino acids. V was shortened by 3 bases and J by 1 base, with 10 bases between the two germline ends. The CDR3 DNA reads TGCGCCAGCAGCCACCGGACGGGTTCCTACGAGCAGTACTTC. It translates to CASSHRTGSYEQYF.